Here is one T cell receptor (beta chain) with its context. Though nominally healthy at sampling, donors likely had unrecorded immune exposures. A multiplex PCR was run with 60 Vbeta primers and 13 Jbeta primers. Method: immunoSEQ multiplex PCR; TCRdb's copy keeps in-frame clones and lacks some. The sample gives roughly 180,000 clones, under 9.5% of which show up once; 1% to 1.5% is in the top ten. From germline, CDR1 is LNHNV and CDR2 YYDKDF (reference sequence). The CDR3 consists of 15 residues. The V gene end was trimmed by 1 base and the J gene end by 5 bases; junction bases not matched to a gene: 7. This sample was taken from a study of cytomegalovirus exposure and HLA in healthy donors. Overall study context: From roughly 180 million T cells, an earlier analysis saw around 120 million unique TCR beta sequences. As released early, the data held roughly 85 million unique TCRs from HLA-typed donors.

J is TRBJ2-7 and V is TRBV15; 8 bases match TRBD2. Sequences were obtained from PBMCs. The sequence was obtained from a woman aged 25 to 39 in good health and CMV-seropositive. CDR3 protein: CATSRVGSGINEQYF. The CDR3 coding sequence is TGTGCCACCAGCAGAGTGGGTAGCGGGATTAACGAGCAGTACTTC.